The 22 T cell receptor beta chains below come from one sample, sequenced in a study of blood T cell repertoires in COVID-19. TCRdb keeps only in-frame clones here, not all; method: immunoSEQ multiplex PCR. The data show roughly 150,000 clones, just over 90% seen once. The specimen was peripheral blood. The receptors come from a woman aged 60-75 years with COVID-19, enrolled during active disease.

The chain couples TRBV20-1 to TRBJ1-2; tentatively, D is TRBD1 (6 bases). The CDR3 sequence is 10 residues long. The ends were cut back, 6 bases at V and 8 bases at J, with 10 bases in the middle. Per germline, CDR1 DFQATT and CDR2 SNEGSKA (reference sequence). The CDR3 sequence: CSAKDSGYTF. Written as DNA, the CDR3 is TGCAGTGCCAAGGACAGCGGCTACACCTTC.

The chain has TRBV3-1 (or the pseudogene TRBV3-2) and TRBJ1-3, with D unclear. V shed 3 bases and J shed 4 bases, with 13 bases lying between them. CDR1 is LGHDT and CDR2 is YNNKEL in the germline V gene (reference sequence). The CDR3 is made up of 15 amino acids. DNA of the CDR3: TGTGCCAGCAGCCACACAGACCTCGCCGGAAACACCATATATTTT. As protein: CASSHTDLAGNTIYF.

CDR3 bases: TGTGCCAGCTCACCATGGGACGCCAGGGGGCTGACTGAAGCTTTCTTT. Translating it yields CASSPWDARGLTEAFF. The chain combines TRBV18 with TRBJ1-1, with 8 positions matching TRBD1. The CDR3 spans 16 residues. With V trimmed by 2 bases and J by 5 bases, 10 bases remained unmatched. Germline loops: CDR1 KGHSH, CDR2 LQKENI.

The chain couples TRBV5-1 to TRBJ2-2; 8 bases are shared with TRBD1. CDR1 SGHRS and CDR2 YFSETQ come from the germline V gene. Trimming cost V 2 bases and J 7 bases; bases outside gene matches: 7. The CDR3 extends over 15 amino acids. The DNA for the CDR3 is TGCGCCAGCAGCTTACCAGGGGGCGGTGTCGGGGAGCTGTTTTTT. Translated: CASSLPGGGVGELFF.

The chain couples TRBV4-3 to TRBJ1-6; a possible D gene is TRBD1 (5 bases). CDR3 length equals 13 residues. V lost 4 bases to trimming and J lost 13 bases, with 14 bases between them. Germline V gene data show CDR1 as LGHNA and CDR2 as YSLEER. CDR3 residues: CASSPDIPRPLHF. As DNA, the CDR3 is TGCGCCAGCAGCCCGGACATCCCAAGGCCCCTCCACTTT.

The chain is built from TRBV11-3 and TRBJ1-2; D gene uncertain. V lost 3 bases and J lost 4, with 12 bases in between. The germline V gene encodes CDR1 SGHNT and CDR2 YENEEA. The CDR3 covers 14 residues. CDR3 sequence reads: CASSFSPGSYGYTF. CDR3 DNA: TGTGCCAGCAGCTTCTCCCCGGGGAGCTATGGCTACACCTTC.

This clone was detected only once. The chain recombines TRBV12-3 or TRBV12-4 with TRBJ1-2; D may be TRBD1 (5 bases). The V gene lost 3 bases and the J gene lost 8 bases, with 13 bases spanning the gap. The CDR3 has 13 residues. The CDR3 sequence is CASSLGGLGGYTF. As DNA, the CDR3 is TGTGCCAGCAGTTTGGGGGGTTTAGGGGGCTACACCTTC.

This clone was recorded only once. The CDR3 reads CASRGQGIGGYTF. DNA for the CDR3: TGTGCCAGCCGAGGACAGGGAATAGGAGGCTACACCTTC. This sequence joins TRBV7-9 and TRBJ1-2; 8 bases agree with TRBD1. CDR3 length: 13 amino acids. The V segment lost 8 bases and the J segment 8 bases; nucleotides outside the gene matches: 10. From germline, CDR1 is SEHNR and CDR2 FQNEAQ (reference sequence). The whole variable domain, remainder taken from reference TRBV7-9 and TRBJ1-2, is DTGVSQNPRHKITKRGQNVTFRCDPISEHNRLYWYRQTLGQGPEFLTYFQNEAQLEKSRLLSDRFSAERPKGSFSTLEIQRTEQGDSAMYLCASRGQGIGGYTFGSGTRLTVV.

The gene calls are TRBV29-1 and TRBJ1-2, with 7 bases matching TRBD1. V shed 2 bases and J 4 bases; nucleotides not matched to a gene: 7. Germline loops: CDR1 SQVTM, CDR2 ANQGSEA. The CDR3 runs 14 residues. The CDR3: CSVENIQGTYGYTF. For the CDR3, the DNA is TGCAGCGTTGAAAACATACAGGGGACCTATGGCTACACCTTC.

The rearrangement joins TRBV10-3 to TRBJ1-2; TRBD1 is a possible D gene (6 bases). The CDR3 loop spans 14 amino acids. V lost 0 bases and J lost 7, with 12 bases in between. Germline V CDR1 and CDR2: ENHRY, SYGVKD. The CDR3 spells CAISESKGVSGYTF. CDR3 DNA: TGTGCCATCAGTGAGTCGAAGGGGGTCTCTGGCTACACCTTC.

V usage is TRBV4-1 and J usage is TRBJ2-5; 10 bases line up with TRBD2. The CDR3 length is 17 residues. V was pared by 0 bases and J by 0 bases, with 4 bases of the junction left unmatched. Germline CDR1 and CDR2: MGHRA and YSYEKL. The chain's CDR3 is CASSQDRLAGDQETQYF. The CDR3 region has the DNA TGCGCCAGCAGCCAAGATCGCCTAGCGGGGGACCAAGAGACCCAGTACTTC.

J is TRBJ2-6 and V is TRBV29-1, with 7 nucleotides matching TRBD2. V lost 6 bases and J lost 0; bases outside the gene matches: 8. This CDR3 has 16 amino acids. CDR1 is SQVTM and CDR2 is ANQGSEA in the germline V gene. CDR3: CSVLKRGASGANVLTF. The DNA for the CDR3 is TGCAGCGTGCTTAAGCGGGGAGCCTCTGGGGCCAACGTCCTGACTTTC.

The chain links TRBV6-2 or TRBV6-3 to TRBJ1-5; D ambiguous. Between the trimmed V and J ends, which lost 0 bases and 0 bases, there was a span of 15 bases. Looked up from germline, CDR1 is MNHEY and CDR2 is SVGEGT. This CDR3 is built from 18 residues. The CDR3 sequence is CASSYSGRSKYSNQPQHF. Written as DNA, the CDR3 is TGTGCCAGCAGTTACTCCGGTCGGAGTAAGTATAGCAATCAGCCCCAGCATTTT.

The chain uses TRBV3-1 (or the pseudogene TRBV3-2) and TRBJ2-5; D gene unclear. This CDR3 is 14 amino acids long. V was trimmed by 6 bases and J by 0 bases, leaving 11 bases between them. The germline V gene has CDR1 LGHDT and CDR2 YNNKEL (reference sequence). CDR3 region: CASSPEVNQETQYF. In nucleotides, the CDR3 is TGTGCCAGCAGTCCCGAGGTGAACCAAGAGACCCAGTACTTC.

CDR3 sequence: CSVGERGSIYGYTF. CDR3 bases: TGCAGCGTTGGAGAGAGGGGGAGTATCTATGGCTACACCTTC. V is TRBV29-1 and J is TRBJ1-2, with a possible D match to TRBD1 (6 bases). The germline gives CDR1 SQVTM, CDR2 ANQGSEA. The CDR3 sequence is 14 residues long. V dropped 4 bases and J dropped 4 bases, with 16 bases sitting between them.

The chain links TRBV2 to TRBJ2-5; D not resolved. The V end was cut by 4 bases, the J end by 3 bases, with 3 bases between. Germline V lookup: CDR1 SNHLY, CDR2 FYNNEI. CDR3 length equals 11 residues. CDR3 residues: CASSGEETQYF. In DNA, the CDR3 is TGTGCCAGCAGTGGAGAAGAGACCCAGTACTTC.

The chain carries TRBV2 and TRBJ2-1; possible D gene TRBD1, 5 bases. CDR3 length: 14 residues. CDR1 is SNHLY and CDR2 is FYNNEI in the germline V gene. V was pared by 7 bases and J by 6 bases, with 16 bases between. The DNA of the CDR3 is TGTGCCAGCACATGGCAGGGTAGCTTCAATGAGCAGTTCTTC. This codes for CASTWQGSFNEQFF.

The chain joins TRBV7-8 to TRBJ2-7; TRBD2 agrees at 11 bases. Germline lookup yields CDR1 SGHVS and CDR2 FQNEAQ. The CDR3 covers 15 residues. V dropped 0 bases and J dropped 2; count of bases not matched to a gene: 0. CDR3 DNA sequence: TGTGCCAGCAGCTTAGCTAGCGGGGGGGCCTACGAGCAGTACTTC. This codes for CASSLASGGAYEQYF. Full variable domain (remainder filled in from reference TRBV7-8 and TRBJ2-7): GAGVSQSPRYKVAKRGQDVALRCDPISGHVSLFWYQQALGQGPEFLTYFQNEAQLDKSGLPSDRFFAERPEGSVSTLKIQRTQQEDSAVYLCASSLASGGAYEQYFGPGTRLTVT.

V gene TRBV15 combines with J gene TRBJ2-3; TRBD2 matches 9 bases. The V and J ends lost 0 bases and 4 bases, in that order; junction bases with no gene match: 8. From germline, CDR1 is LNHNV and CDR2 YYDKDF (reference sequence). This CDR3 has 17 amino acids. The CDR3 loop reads CATSRDLGGGAPDTQYF. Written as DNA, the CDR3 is TGTGCCACCAGCAGAGATTTAGGCGGGGGGGCCCCAGATACGCAGTATTTT.

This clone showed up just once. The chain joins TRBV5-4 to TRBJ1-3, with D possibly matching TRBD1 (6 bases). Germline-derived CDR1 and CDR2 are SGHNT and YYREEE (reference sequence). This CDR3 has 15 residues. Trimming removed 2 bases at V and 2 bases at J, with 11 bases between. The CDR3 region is CASSLQGTTGNTIYF. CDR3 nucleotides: TGTGCCAGCAGCTTACAGGGAACCACTGGAAACACCATATATTTT.

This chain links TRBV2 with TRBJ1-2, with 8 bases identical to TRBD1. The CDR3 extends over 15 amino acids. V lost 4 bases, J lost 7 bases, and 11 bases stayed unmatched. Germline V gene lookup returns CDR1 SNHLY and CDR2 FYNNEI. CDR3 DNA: TGTGCCAGCAGTGTCCTCGGACAGGGAAGGGCTGGCTACACCTTC. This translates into CASSVLGQGRAGYTF.

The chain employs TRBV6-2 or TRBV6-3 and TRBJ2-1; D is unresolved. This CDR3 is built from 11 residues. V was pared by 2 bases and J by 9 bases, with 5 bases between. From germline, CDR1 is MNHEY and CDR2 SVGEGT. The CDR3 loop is CASSYTLEQFF. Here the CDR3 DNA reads TGTGCCAGCAGTTACACTCTTGAGCAGTTCTTC.